This T cell receptor beta chain was captured in a study of blood T cell repertoires in COVID-19. Study-wide context: Specimens from acute and convalescent COVID-19 originated in the United States, Italy and Spain. Sources were T cells, B-cell-depleted T cells, or PBMCs; the material itself was cDNA or gDNA.

The V gene lost 4 bases and the J gene lost 2 bases, with 9 bases spanning the gap. This CDR3 is 13 amino acids long. Per the germline V gene, CDR1 is SQVTM and CDR2 is ANQGSEA. In the source study's methods: Reference gene primer amplification yielded estimated nucleated cell counts. The data were produced by immunoSEQ multiplex PCR, yet TCRdb's version contains in-frame clones alone and is incomplete. Clone size and the V and J calls come from that table; the DNA yielded D and trimming. The sample contains about 210,000 clones, about nine tenths of which appear only once. Material: peripheral blood. V and J are TRBV29-1 and TRBJ1-3, with a tentative D call TRBD1 (5 bases). The TCR originated in a man aged 18 to 30 with active or convalescent COVID-19. CDR3 coding DNA: TGCAGCGTTGTGGGGGGGGCTGGAAACACCATATATTTT. It translates to CSVVGGAGNTIYF.